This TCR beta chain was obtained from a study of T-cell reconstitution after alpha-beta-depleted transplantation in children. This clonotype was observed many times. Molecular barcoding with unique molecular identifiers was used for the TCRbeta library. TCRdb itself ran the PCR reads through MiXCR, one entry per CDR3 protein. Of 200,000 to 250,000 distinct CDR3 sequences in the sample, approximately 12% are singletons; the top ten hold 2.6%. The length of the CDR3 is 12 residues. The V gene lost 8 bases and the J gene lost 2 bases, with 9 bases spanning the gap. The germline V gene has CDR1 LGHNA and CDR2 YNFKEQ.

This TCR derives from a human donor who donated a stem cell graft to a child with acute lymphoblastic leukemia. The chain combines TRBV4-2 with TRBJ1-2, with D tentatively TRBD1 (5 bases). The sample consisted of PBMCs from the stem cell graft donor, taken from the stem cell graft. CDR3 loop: CASSGANYGYTF. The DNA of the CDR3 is TGTGCCAGCTCCGGGGCGAACTATGGCTACACCTTC.